The clone carrying this TCR beta chain turned up a few times. Its antigen remains unknown. Germline CDR1 is LNHNV and CDR2 is YYDKDF (reference sequence). The V gene end was trimmed by 0 bases and the J gene end by 9 bases; junction bases not matched to a gene: 5. The CDR3 extends over 15 amino acids. The data originate from a study of blood T cells in healthy people across ages. Isolating PBMCs gave at least 6 million of these cells per sample. A sample-barcoded 5' primer and a J-beta primer mix were used in a second PCR of about 7 to 11 cycles. Every single cDNA molecule received a tag from a template-switch adaptor with 12 random nucleotides. Sequencing recovered at least 3 million CDR3-containing paired-end reads from each sample. TCRdb itself ran the 5' RACE reads through MiXCR, one entry per CDR3 protein. The top ten clones hold 7.7% of a sample with roughly 1,700,000 distinct CDR3 sequences, 28% of them seen once.

Study outcomes and limitations: Long-lived donors exceeded aged donors in naive CD4+ cells and diversity.

The clonotype comes from a woman aged 25 to 39 in good health. The chain employs TRBV15 and TRBJ1-6, with 7 bases identical to TRBD1. Sequencing used blood. The CDR3 coding sequence is TGTGCCACCAGCAGAGATCGAGGGGGCCGTTCACCCCTCCACTTT. This gives the protein CATSRDRGGRSPLHF.